The 29 T cell receptor beta chains listed next were all sequenced from one sample in a study of cytomegalovirus exposure and HLA in healthy donors (dated by TCRdb to about 2017). Receptors were amplified or captured by the immunoSEQ multiplex PCR assay. A mixture of 60 forward primers for TCR Vbeta segments and 13 reverse primers for TCR Jbeta segments was used in the multiplex PCR. In TCRdb, the immuneACCESS table is reduced to in-frame sequences with V and J assigned. These tables do not hold every clone; where another copy was compared, an unresolved V gene accounts for under half, and the others remain unexplained. Present in this sample are some 190,000 clones, more than 60% of which were seen just once. Approximately 1.4% of the sample goes to the ten largest clones. The sequenced sample was PBMCs. Every receptor here comes from a man younger than 35 in good health and CMV-seronegative.

This chain joins TRBV11-3 and TRBJ1-1, with D perhaps matching TRBD1 (6 bases). V was pared by 3 bases and J by 0 bases, with 11 bases between. This CDR3 contains 15 residues. CDR1 and CDR2 from the germline V gene are SGHNT and YENEEA. CDR3 sequence reads: CASSFDRLMNTEAFF. CDR3 sequence (DNA): TGTGCCAGCAGCTTCGACAGGCTTATGAACACTGAAGCTTTCTTT.

This clone was observed a single time. V gene TRBV6-1 combines with J gene TRBJ2-3; possibly TRBD2 for D (5 bases). V lost 3 bases to trimming and J lost 0 bases, with 13 bases between them. The CDR3 loop spans 16 amino acids. Germline CDR1 MNHNS, CDR2 SASEGT. The CDR3 reads CASSDFEGSSTDTQYF. In DNA form, the CDR3 reads TGTGCCAGCAGTGATTTTGAGGGCTCTAGCACAGATACGCAGTATTTT.

The chain employs TRBV27 and TRBJ1-2; the D gene is possibly TRBD1 (6 bases). The CDR3 has 11 amino acids. Trimming shortened V by 6 bases and J by 7 bases, and 9 bases separated the two germline ends. Looked up from germline, CDR1 is MNHEY and CDR2 is SMNVEV (reference sequence). The CDR3 DNA reads as TGTGCCAGCAGGTCAGGGGCTGGCTACACCTTC. Residues: CASRSGAGYTF.

This clone was found a few times. The V gene is TRBV9, the J gene TRBJ2-5; possibly TRBD1 for D (5 bases). The CDR3 contains 13 residues. Germline V lookup: CDR1 SGDLS, CDR2 YYNGEE. V was cut by 0 bases and J by 9 bases, with 12 bases left in between. The chain's CDR3 is CASSVDSLGAQYF. CDR3 DNA: TGTGCCAGCAGCGTAGACTCTCTAGGGGCCCAGTACTTC.

The chain has TRBV29-1 and TRBJ2-1; D perhaps matches TRBD2 (5 bases). Germline CDR1 is SQVTM and CDR2 is ANQGSEA. V was clipped by 6 bases and J by 12 bases, with 15 bases between them. The CDR3 runs to 11 residues. In DNA, the CDR3 is TGCAGCGTCGGCCCCGGGATTAGGCAGTTCTTC. As protein: CSVGPGIRQFF.

This clone came up once. The chain links TRBV11-2 to TRBJ2-5, with 9 bases aligning to TRBD2. The CDR3 is 15 amino acids. Germline-derived CDR1 and CDR2 are SGHAT and FQNNGV. The ends lost 8 bases at V and 5 bases at J; junction bases unmatched: 12. The CDR3 reads CASGLAGTFAETQYF. The CDR3, as DNA: TGTGCCAGCGGCCTAGCGGGAACGTTTGCTGAGACCCAGTACTTC.

The chain carries TRBV5-6 and TRBJ1-2; 7 bases match TRBD1. Germline V gives CDR1 SGHDT, CDR2 YYEEEE. V lost 0 bases, J lost 3 bases, and 5 bases stayed unmatched. The CDR3 consists of 15 residues. CDR3 in amino acids: CASSLASGGYYGYTF. In DNA form, the CDR3 reads TGTGCCAGCAGCTTGGCGTCAGGGGGGTACTATGGCTACACCTTC.

Details on this clone: Other nucleotide sequences in the sample specify the same CDR3. This chain connects TRBV7-9 to TRBJ2-5; perhaps TRBD2 as D (7 bases). This CDR3 has 14 residues. Trimming left V 2 bases short and J 5 bases short, with 12 bases between. CDR1 is SEHNR and CDR2 is FQNEAQ in the germline V gene (reference sequence). The CDR3 region has the DNA TGTGCCAGCAGCTTAAGTTCGGGGGGCGAGACCCAGTACTTC. Protein product: CASSLSSGGETQYF.

The chain recombines TRBV4-3 with TRBJ2-1; 8 bases fit TRBD2. The trim removed 4 bases at V and 4 bases at J, leaving 6 bases unmatched. The CDR3 has 15 amino acids. Germline V gene lookup returns CDR1 LGHNA and CDR2 YSLEER. CDR3 protein: CASSLIAGPYNEQFF. CDR3 DNA sequence: TGCGCCAGCAGCCTGATAGCGGGGCCTTACAATGAGCAGTTCTTC.

The rearrangement joins TRBV4-2 to TRBJ2-7; TRBD2 agrees at 10 bases. The CDR3 has 15 amino acids. Trimming removed 3 bases from V and 0 bases from J; junction bases left unmatched: 2. Germline V CDR1 and CDR2: LGHNA, YNFKEQ. The CDR3 sequence: CASSQASGSSYEQYF. CDR3 nucleotides: TGTGCCAGCAGCCAGGCTAGCGGGAGCTCCTACGAGCAGTACTTC.

This clone was observed a handful of times. V is TRBV30 and J is TRBJ1-5, with 8 bases aligning to TRBD1. V shed 8 bases and J 9 bases; nucleotides not matched to a gene: 9. Germline CDR1 reads GTSNPN; CDR2 reads SVGIG (reference sequence). The CDR3 runs 12 residues. The CDR3 region has the DNA TGTGCCGAAGGACAGGGCCAAGGGCCCCAGCATTTT. Translation gives CAEGQGQGPQHF.

The V call is TRBV6-1, the J call TRBJ1-2; D gene unclear. CDR1 is MNHNS and CDR2 is SASEGT in the germline V gene. CDR3 size: 12 residues. V was pared by 4 bases and J by 4 bases, with 7 bases between. CDR3 residues: CASSAAVYGYTF. The CDR3 coding sequence is TGTGCCAGCAGTGCTGCGGTCTATGGCTACACCTTC.

CDR3 coding DNA: TGCGCCAGCAGCTTCCGTACTAGAAACGGAGGGGAGACCCAGTACTTC. Encoded protein: CASSFRTRNGGETQYF. The chain employs TRBV5-1 and TRBJ2-5; TRBD2 is a possible D gene (6 bases). V gave up 2 bases and J gave up 5 bases, with 19 bases separating them. The length of the CDR3 is 16 residues. The germline V gene encodes CDR1 SGHRS and CDR2 YFSETQ. The complete variable domain, with remaining parts taken from reference TRBV5-1 and TRBJ2-5, reads KAGVTQTPRYLIKTRGQQVTLSCSPISGHRSVSWYQQTPGQGLQFLFEYFSETQRNKGNFPGRFSGRQFSNSRSEMNVSTLELGDSALYLCASSFRTRNGGETQYFGPGTRLLVL.

The genes are TRBV4-2 and TRBJ1-2; 12 bases fit TRBD1. Looked up from germline, CDR1 is LGHNA and CDR2 is YNFKEQ. Trimming cost V 3 bases and J 5 bases; bases outside gene matches: 7. The CDR3 is made up of 16 amino acids. The chain's CDR3 is CASSQEGTGGGYGYTF. Written as DNA, the CDR3 is TGTGCCAGCAGCCAGGAAGGGACAGGGGGCGGGTATGGCTACACCTTC.

The chain uses TRBV18 and TRBJ1-2; D gene uncertain. CDR3 size: 14 residues. Germline V gives CDR1 KGHSH, CDR2 LQKENI. V was cut by 3 bases and J by 2 bases, with 10 bases left in between. For the CDR3, the DNA is TGTGCCAGCTCACCGGCAGGAAGGAACTATGGCTACACCTTC. The encoded protein is CASSPAGRNYGYTF.

V gene TRBV27 combines with J gene TRBJ1-2, with 9 bases fitting TRBD1. This CDR3 spans 15 amino acids. Germline lookup yields CDR1 MNHEY and CDR2 SMNVEV (reference sequence). V dropped 8 bases and J dropped 2; count of bases not matched to a gene: 9. CDR3 bases: TGTGCCAGCCGAGGGACAGGGAAGATCAACTATGGCTACACCTTC. This translates into CASRGTGKINYGYTF.

This sequence joins TRBV4-1 and TRBJ2-1, with a possible D match to TRBD2 (6 bases). The CDR3 length is 15 residues. The germline V and J ends were trimmed by 1 base and 6 bases, with 13 bases remaining between them. Germline assignment: CDR1 MGHRA and CDR2 YSYEKL. The CDR3 region is CASSQAEGSSNEQFF. The DNA for the CDR3 is TGCGCCAGCAGCCAAGCGGAGGGATCTTCCAATGAGCAGTTCTTC.

This chain connects TRBV7-6 to TRBJ1-2; unclear D gene. Germline CDR1 is SGHVS and CDR2 is FNYEAQ. V lost 3 bases and J lost 4, with 12 bases in between. The CDR3 contains 14 residues. The DNA of the CDR3 is TGTGCCAGCAGCTTGGGAGCGTCCTCCTATGGCTACACCTTC. Residues: CASSLGASSYGYTF.

This clone was observed a handful of times. The chain employs TRBV6-1 and TRBJ1-2; 8 bases align to TRBD1. CDR3 size: 15 residues. Looked up from germline, CDR1 is MNHNS and CDR2 is SASEGT. The V segment lost 2 bases and the J segment 8 bases; nucleotides outside the gene matches: 10. The CDR3 nucleotides read TGTGCCAGCAGTGAACAGGGGGCTCCTACTCGGGGCTACACCTTC. It is translated as CASSEQGAPTRGYTF.

The CDR3 reads CASSLTGTGETQYF. The CDR3 region has the DNA TGTGCCAGCAGCTTGACTGGGACAGGGGAGACCCAGTACTTC. The chain carries TRBV5-6 and TRBJ2-5; 9 bases agree with TRBD1. V was pared by 1 base and J by 5 bases, with 3 bases of the junction left unmatched. The CDR3 runs to 14 residues. Germline-derived CDR1 and CDR2 are SGHDT and YYEEEE.

The chain couples TRBV19 to TRBJ2-5; a weak D match, TRBD1 (6 bases). Per germline, CDR1 LNHDA and CDR2 SQIVND (reference sequence). V was trimmed by 6 bases and J by 5 bases, leaving 19 bases between them. The CDR3 covers 15 residues. Written as DNA, the CDR3 is TGTGCCAGTAGAATTACAGGGAAGGGTGGGGAGACCCAGTACTTC. Translated: CASRITGKGGETQYF.

The V call is TRBV7-8, the J call TRBJ1-3, with D perhaps matching TRBD1 (6 bases). From germline, CDR1 is SGHVS and CDR2 FQNEAQ. The CDR3 totals 14 residues. V was trimmed by 5 bases and J by 0 bases, leaving 8 bases between them. The DNA of the CDR3 is TGTGCCAGCAGCGGGGGCTCCTCTGGAAACACCATATATTTT. This encodes CASSGGSSGNTIYF.

In this sample, this clone turned up a few times. This rearrangement joins TRBV7-2 to TRBJ1-3; D not resolved. Germline V gives CDR1 SGHTA, CDR2 FQGNSA. V lost 3 bases and J lost 1, with 16 bases in between. CDR3 size: 17 residues. CDR3 DNA: TGTGCCAGCAGCTTTACAGCCTCCAGGTATTCTGGAAACACCATATATTTT. The encoded protein is CASSFTASRYSGNTIYF.

The chain combines TRBV4-3 with TRBJ1-2; TRBD1 matches 7 bases. CDR1 and CDR2 (germline): LGHNA, YSLEER. V gave up 0 bases and J gave up 5 bases; unmatched junction bases: 6. The CDR3 consists of 15 residues. This chain's CDR3 is CASSQDAGGKYGYTF. CDR3 bases: TGCGCCAGCAGCCAAGATGCAGGGGGAAAGTATGGCTACACCTTC.

The sample holds a few counts of this clone. The V gene is TRBV23-1, the J gene TRBJ1-1; D is perhaps TRBD1 (6 bases). TRBV23-1 is flagged as an ORF with uncertain function. The V and J ends lost 6 bases and 2 bases respectively, with 10 bases between them. This CDR3 comprises 13 residues. The CDR3 region has the DNA TGCGCCAGCAGAGCAGGGGATAACACTGAAGCTTTCTTT. Translating it yields CASRAGDNTEAFF.

The chain combines TRBV9 with TRBJ2-7, with 9 bases aligning to TRBD1. In germline, CDR1 is SGDLS, CDR2 YYNGEE. The CDR3 loop spans 15 amino acids. V shed 4 bases and J 2 bases; nucleotides not matched to a gene: 7. Written as DNA, the CDR3 is TGTGCCAGCAGCTCCCGGACAGGGGAGACCTACGAGCAGTACTTC. It encodes CASSSRTGETYEQYF.

The chain carries TRBV6-5 and TRBJ1-1; D gene unclear. This CDR3 has 13 amino acids. V was pared by 7 bases and J by 1 base, with 10 bases between. Germline values: CDR1 MNHEY, CDR2 SVGAGI. As DNA, the CDR3 is TGTGCCAGCATTAACACCGCGAACACTGAAGCTTTCTTT. Translated: CASINTANTEAFF.

The chain employs TRBV5-1 and TRBJ1-1, with D perhaps TRBD1 (5 bases). The CDR3 sequence is 13 residues long. Germline V gene lookup returns CDR1 SGHRS and CDR2 YFSETQ. V dropped 1 base and J dropped 4 bases, with 8 bases sitting between them. CDR3 protein: CASSLWGSTEAFF. CDR3 in DNA: TGCGCCAGCAGCTTGTGGGGCAGCACTGAAGCTTTCTTT.

This clone has only one observation. V is TRBV10-3 and J is TRBJ2-7; D may be TRBD1 (6 bases). Germline V CDR1 and CDR2: ENHRY, SYGVKD. The length of the CDR3 is 13 residues. Trimming pared 6 bases from V and 4 bases from J, leaving 13 bases between. This CDR3 reads CAIRAGQLYEQYF. The CDR3 region has the DNA TGTGCCATCAGGGCAGGACAGCTATACGAGCAGTACTTC.